The rows below give T cell receptor beta chains drawn from one sample of a study of blood T cell repertoires in COVID-19. Sequenced by immunoSEQ multiplex PCR; TCRdb stores in-frame clones only, minus some. The table lists 150,000 to 200,000 clones, roughly four fifths of them singletons, with 9.5% to 13% in the top ten. The material sequenced was peripheral blood. Receptors were obtained from a human donor in a cohort sampled during active COVID-19. CDR3s include the opening cysteine and the closing phenylalanine or tryptophan. D genes are given only for firm matches. Rows may omit the clone size; those that give it use once, few, many or a size class.

d_call | j_call | v_call | clone_size | cdr3_nt | cdr3_aa
. | TRBJ1-2 | TRBV7-2 | . | TGTGCCAGCAGCTTAGACAACACGCTCTATGGCTACACCTTC | CASSLDNTLYGYTF
. | TRBJ1-6 | TRBV27 | . | TGTGCCAGCAGTCTACTTCTGAACGCCTATAATTCACCCCTCCACTTT | CASSLLLNAYNSPLHF
. | TRBJ1-2 | TRBV2 | once | TGTGCCAGCAGAGGTCCCTTACAGGGAAACTATGGCTACACCTTC | CASRGPLQGNYGYTF
. | TRBJ1-2 | TRBV28 | once | TGTGCCAGCAGTTTAGGGATGGGGGGGTATGGCTACACCTTC | CASSLGMGGYGYTF
. | TRBJ2-1 | TRBV3-1/TRBV3-2 | few | TGTGCCAGCAGCCAAGAGCCGACTTACAATGAGCAGTTCTTC | CASSQEPTYNEQFF
TRBD2 | TRBJ2-1 | TRBV6-5 | . | TGTGCCAGCAGCCCGAAGACTAGCGCGGGGGAGCAGTTCTTC | CASSPKTSAGEQFF
. | TRBJ2-2 | TRBV18 | . | TGTGCCAGCTCACCTCTCCGGTTCGGGGAGCTGTTTTTT | CASSPLRFGELFF
TRBD2 | TRBJ2-3 | TRBV3-1/TRBV3-2 | . | TGTGCCAGCAGCCAAAGAACCGGACTAGCGGGGGGTAACACAGATACGCAGTATTTT | CASSQRTGLAGGNTDTQYF
. | TRBJ2-7 | TRBV30 | . | TGTGCCTGGGAGGGTAGCGGCTCCTACGAGCAGTACTTC | CAWEGSGSYEQYF
TRBD2 | TRBJ2-7 | TRBV9 | many | TGTGCCAGCAGTGCAAGCGGGGGGCTCATCTACGAGCAGTACTTC | CASSASGGLIYEQYF
TRBD1 | TRBJ1-1 | TRBV6-5 | . | TGTGCCAGCAGTTACGGGACAGGGCCTGAAGCTTTCTTT | CASSYGTGPEAFF
. | TRBJ1-1 | TRBV5-5 | . | TGTGCCAGCACGGCGGGGGGGATGAACACTGAAGCTTTCTTT | CASTAGGMNTEAFF
TRBD1 | TRBJ2-1 | TRBV18 | . | TGTGCCAGCTCACCATATAGGTCGGGACAGGGTGGTAGCAATGAGCAGTTCTTC | CASSPYRSGQGGSNEQFF
TRBD1 | TRBJ2-7 | TRBV19 | . | TGTGCCAGTAGCACGGGGACAGGGTCTTACGAGCAGTACTTC | CASSTGTGSYEQYF
. | TRBJ1-1 | TRBV7-2 | few | TGTGCCAGCAGCCCTAGGGGGGGGAACACTGAAGCTTTCTTT | CASSPRGGNTEAFF
TRBD1 | TRBJ2-7 | TRBV10-1 | . | TGCGCCAGCAGTGAGGCCGGGACAGGGGGCTTCTACGAGCAGTACTTC | CASSEAGTGGFYEQYF
TRBD1 | TRBJ2-5 | TRBV6-2/TRBV6-3 | . | TGTGCCAGCAGTACCTCCGGGACAGGGGCCACAATAGGAGAGACCCAGTACTTC | CASSTSGTGATIGETQYF
. | TRBJ2-3 | TRBV11-2 | . | TGTGCCAGCAGCTTAGGGCTGGGGCGAACAGATACGCAGTATTTT | CASSLGLGRTDTQYF
TRBD1 | TRBJ1-5 | TRBV7-2 | medium-sized | TGTGCCAGCAGCCCACAGGGGGGAGTCGGTCAGCCCCAGCATTTT | CASSPQGGVGQPQHF
. | TRBJ2-1 | TRBV7-9 | few | TGTGCCAGCAGTCCTTACAGGGAGCGGGAGCAGTTCTTC | CASSPYREREQFF
TRBD2 | TRBJ2-1 | TRBV5-4 | few | TGTGCCAGCAGACTAGCGGGAGGGAATGAGCAGTTCTTC | CASRLAGGNEQFF
TRBD2 | TRBJ2-3 | TRBV27 | . | TGTGCCAGCACTACCCGACTAGCGGGGGGTCCAGATACGCAGTATTTT | CASTTRLAGGPDTQYF
TRBD1 | TRBJ1-4 | TRBV2 | . | TGTGCCAGCCGGAGGGACAGGGTAATCACTAATGAAAAACTGTTTTTT | CASRRDRVITNEKLFF
TRBD2 | TRBJ2-5 | TRBV18 | . | TGTGCCAGCTCCCCGGGACTACAAGAGACCCAGTACTTC | CASSPGLQETQYF
. | TRBJ1-1 | TRBV12-3/TRBV12-4 | . | TGTGCCAGCAGTTTAAGAGGGGAGGGATGGGCTTTCTTT | CASSLRGEGWAFF
TRBD1 | TRBJ2-7 | TRBV30 | . | TGTGCCTGGACGGAGACAGGGTGGGAGCAGTACTTC | CAWTETGWEQYF
TRBD1 | TRBJ2-7 | TRBV4-3 | . | TGCGCCAGCAGCCAAGATTTAACAGGGGGCTACGAGCAGTACTTC | CASSQDLTGGYEQYF
. | TRBJ2-7 | TRBV5-1 | . | TGCGCCAGCAGCTTGGAGGGGCTATCCTACGAGCAGTACTTC | CASSLEGLSYEQYF
TRBD2 | TRBJ2-3 | TRBV7-2 | . | TGTGCCAGCAGCTTAGCGGCTAGCGGGAGGGGGGCAGATACGCAGTATTTT | CASSLAASGRGADTQYF
. | TRBJ2-4 | TRBV7-2 | . | TGTGCCAGCAGCCCAACCAGGGGATCCAAAAACATTCAGTACTTC | CASSPTRGSKNIQYF
. | TRBJ2-7 | TRBV9 | . | TGTGCCAGCAGCCAGACGGGGTTATCGGGCGAGCAGTACTTC | CASSQTGLSGEQYF
TRBD2 | TRBJ2-7 | TRBV5-4 | . | TGTGCCAGCAGCCCCGGACTAGGATCCTACGAGCAGTACTTC | CASSPGLGSYEQYF
TRBD2 | TRBJ2-5 | TRBV10-2 | few | TGCGCCAGCCAAAAGGGTTCTTATACCGGGGAGGGAGAGACCCAGTACTTC | CASQKGSYTGEGETQYF
TRBD1 | TRBJ1-1 | TRBV30 | once | TGTGCCTGGAGTCGGGCAGGGGGCTCCTCAGCTTTCTTT | CAWSRAGGSSAFF
. | TRBJ2-2 | TRBV9 | . | TGTGCCAGCAGCGTAGACAGCCTTAACACCGGGGAGCTGTTTTTT | CASSVDSLNTGELFF
TRBD2 | TRBJ2-2 | TRBV12-5 | . | TGTGCTAGTGGACCTAGCGGGAACACCGGGGAGCTGTTTTTT | CASGPSGNTGELFF
TRBD2 | TRBJ2-7 | TRBV7-3 | . | TGTGCCAGCAGCTTATCTTCGCTAGCGGGACCCTACGAGCAGTACTTC | CASSLSSLAGPYEQYF
. | TRBJ1-2 | TRBV12-3/TRBV12-4 | . | TGTGCCAGCAGGGCCTTGGCTAACTATGGCTACACCTTC | CASRALANYGYTF
. | TRBJ1-2 | TRBV20-1 | . | TGCAGTGCAACAGGAAACTATGGCTACACCTTC | CSATGNYGYTF
TRBD2 | TRBJ2-1 | TRBV7-3 | . | TGTGCCAGCAGCCGGGGGGACTCCTACAATGAGCAGTTCTTC | CASSRGDSYNEQFF
. | TRBJ1-2 | TRBV29-1 | . | TGCAGCGTTGCCGAGCGGGCCGGTGGCTACACCTTC | CSVAERAGGYTF
. | TRBJ1-2 | TRBV4-1 | . | TGCGCCAGCAGCCAGCAGTTGAACTATGGCTACACCTTC | CASSQQLNYGYTF
TRBD1 | TRBJ1-2 | TRBV5-1 | . | TGCGCCAGCAGCTCAGCCAGGGGGGACTATGGCTACACCTTC | CASSSARGDYGYTF
. | TRBJ1-1 | TRBV15 | . | TGTGCCACCAGCAGAGGGGGGGTCATGAACACTGAAGCTTTCTTT | CATSRGGVMNTEAFF
. | TRBJ1-5 | TRBV7-9 | . | TGTGCCAGCAGCTTAGACTTCCAGCCCCAGCATTTT | CASSLDFQPQHF
TRBD2 | TRBJ2-1 | TRBV5-6 | . | TGTGCCAGCAGCCCGGGACTACTCAATGAGCAGTTCTTC | CASSPGLLNEQFF
. | TRBJ1-5 | TRBV5-5 | . | TGTGCCAGCAGCTTGTCGTCCGGTGCAAATCAGCCCCAGCATTTT | CASSLSSGANQPQHF
. | TRBJ2-1 | TRBV7-9 | . | TGTGCCAGCAGCCGGAGTTACAATGAGCAGTTCTTC | CASSRSYNEQFF
TRBD1 | TRBJ1-2 | TRBV6-5 | . | TGTGCCAGCAGCTCGGACAGGGGGCGCATTGGCTACACCTTC | CASSSDRGRIGYTF
TRBD2 | TRBJ2-5 | TRBV25-1 | . | TGTGCCAGCACACCCGGACTAGCGGGAGGAAAGACCCAGTACTTC | CASTPGLAGGKTQYF
TRBD1 | TRBJ2-4 | TRBV7-2 | . | TGTGCCAGCAGCTTAGGCCCAGGGGGCACGAACATTCAGTACTTC | CASSLGPGGTNIQYF
. | TRBJ1-2 | TRBV9 | . | TGTGCCAGCAGCGTCCAGGAACGGGGCTATGGCTACACCTTC | CASSVQERGYGYTF
TRBD2 | TRBJ2-1 | TRBV5-1 | . | TGCGCCAGCAGCCCCGGGACTAGCGGGAGTGATGAGCAGTTCTTC | CASSPGTSGSDEQFF
TRBD2 | TRBJ2-3 | TRBV11-3 | . | TGTGCCAGCAGCTTGGGAGGACTAGCGGGAGCTACCGGGAGGGATACGCAGTATTTT | CASSLGGLAGATGRDTQYF
. | TRBJ1-5 | TRBV6-1 | . | TGTGCCAGCAGTGAACGGGGGGATGGCAATCAGCCCCAGCATTTT | CASSERGDGNQPQHF
TRBD1 | TRBJ1-2 | TRBV6-1 | . | TGTGCCAGCAGTGAAGCCGCAACAGGGGACTATGGCTACACCTTC | CASSEAATGDYGYTF
. | TRBJ2-1 | TRBV5-4 | . | TGTGCCAGCAGCTTTCACAGGGTCGGGGAGCAGTTCTTC | CASSFHRVGEQFF
TRBD1 | TRBJ1-1 | TRBV6-2/TRBV6-3 | . | TGTGCCAGCAGCCTACGCCCCGGGACAGGGTTCGAAGCTTTCTTT | CASSLRPGTGFEAFF